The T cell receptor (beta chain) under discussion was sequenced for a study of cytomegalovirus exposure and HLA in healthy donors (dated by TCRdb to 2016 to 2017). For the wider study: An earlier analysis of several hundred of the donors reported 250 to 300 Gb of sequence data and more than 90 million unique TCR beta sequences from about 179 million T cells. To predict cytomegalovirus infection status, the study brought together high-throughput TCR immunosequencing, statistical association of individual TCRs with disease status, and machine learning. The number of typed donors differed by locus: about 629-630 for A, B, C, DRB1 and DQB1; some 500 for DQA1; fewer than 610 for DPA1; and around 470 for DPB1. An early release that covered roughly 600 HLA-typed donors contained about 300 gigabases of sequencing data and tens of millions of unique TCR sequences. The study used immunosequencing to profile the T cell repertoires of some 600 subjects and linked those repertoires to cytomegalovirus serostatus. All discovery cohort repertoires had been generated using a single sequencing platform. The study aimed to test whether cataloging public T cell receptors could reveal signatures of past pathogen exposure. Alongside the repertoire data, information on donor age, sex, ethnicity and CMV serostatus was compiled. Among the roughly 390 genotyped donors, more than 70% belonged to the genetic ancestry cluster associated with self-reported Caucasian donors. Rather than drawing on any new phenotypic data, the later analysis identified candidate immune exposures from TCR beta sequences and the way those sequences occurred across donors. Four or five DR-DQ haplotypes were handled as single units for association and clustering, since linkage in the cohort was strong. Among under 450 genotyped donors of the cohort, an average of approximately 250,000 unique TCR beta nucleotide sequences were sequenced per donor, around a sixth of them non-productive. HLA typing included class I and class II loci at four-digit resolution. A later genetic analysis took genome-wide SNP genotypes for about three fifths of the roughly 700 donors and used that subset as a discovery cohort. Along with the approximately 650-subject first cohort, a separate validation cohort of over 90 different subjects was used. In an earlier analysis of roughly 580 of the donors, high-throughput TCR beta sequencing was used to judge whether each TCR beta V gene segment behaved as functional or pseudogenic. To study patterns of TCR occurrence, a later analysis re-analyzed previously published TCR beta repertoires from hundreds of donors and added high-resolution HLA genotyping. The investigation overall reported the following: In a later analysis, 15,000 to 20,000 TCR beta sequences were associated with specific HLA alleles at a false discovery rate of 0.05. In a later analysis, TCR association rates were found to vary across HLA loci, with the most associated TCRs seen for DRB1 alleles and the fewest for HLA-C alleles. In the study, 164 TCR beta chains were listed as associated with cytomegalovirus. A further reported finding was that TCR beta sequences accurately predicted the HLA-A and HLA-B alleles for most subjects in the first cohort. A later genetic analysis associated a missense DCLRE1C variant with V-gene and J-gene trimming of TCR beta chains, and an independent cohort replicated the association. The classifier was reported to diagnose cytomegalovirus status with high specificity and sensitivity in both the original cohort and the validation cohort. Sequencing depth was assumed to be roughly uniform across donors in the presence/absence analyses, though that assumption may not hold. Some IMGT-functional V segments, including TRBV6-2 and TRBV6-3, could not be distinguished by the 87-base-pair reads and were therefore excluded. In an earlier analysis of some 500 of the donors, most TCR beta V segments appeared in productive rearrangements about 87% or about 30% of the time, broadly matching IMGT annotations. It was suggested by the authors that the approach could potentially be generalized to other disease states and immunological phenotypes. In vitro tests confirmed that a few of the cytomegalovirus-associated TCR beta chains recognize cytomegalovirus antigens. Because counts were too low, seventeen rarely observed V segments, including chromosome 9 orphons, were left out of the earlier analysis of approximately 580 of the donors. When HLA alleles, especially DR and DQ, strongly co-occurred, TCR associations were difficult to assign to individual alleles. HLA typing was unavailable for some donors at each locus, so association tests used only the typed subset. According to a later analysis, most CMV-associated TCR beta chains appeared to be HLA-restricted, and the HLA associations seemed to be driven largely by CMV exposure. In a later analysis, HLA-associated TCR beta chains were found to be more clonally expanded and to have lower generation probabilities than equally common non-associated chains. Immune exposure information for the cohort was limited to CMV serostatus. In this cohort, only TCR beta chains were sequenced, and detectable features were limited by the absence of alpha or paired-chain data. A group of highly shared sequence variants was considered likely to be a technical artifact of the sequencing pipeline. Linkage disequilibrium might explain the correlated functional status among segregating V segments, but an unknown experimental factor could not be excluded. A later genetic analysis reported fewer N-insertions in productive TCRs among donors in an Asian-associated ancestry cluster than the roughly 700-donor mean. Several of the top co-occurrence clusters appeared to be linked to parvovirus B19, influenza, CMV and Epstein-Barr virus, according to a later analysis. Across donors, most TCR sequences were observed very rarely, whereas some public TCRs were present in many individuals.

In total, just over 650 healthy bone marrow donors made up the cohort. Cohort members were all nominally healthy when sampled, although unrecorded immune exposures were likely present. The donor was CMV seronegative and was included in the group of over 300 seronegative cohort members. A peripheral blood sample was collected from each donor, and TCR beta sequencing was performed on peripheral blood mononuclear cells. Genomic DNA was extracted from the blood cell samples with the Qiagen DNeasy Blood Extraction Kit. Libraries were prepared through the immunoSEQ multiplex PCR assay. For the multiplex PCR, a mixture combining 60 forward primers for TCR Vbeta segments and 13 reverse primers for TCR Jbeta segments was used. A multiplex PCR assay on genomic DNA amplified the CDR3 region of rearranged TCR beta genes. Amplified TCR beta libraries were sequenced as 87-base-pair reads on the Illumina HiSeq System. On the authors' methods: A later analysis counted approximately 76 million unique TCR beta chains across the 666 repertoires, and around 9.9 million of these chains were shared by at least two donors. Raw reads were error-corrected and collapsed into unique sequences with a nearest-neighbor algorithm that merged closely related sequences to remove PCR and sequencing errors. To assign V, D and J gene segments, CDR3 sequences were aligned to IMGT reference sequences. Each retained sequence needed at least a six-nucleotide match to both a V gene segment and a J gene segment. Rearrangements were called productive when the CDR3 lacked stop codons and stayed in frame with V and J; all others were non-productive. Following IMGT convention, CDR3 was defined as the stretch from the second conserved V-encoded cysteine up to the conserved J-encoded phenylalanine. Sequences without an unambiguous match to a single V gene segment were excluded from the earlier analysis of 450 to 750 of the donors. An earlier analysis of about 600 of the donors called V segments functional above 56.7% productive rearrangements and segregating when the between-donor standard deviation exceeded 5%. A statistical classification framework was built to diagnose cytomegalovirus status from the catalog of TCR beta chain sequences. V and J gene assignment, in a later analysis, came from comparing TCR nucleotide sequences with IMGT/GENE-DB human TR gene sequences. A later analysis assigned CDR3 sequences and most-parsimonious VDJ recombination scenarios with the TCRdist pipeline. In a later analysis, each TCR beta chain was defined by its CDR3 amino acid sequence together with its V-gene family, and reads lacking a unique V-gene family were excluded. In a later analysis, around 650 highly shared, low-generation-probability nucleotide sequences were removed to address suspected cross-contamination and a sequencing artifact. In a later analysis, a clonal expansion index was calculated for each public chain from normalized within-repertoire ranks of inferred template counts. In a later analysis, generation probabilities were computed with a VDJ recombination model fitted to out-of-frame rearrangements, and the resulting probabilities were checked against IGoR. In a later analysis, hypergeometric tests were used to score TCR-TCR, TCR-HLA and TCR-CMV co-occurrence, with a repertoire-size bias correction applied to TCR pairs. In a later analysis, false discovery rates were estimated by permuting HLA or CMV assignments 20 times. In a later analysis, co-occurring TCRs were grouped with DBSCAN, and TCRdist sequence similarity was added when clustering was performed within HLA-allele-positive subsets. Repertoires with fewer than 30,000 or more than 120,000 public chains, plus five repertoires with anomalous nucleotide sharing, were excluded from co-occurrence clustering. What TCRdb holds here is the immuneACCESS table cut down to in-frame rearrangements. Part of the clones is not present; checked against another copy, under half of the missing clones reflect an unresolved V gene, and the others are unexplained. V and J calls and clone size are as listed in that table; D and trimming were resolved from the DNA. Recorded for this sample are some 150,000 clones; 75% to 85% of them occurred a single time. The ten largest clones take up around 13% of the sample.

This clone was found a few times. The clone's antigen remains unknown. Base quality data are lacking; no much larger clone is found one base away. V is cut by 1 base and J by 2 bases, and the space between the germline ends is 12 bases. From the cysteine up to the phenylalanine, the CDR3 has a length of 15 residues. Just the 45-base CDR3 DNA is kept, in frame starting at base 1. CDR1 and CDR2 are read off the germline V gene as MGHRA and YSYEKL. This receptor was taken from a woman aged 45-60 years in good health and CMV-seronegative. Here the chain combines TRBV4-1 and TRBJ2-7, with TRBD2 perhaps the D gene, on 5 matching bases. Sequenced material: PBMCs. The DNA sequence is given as TGCGCCAGCAGCCAAGGAATAGCGACCCCCTACGAGCAGTACTTC. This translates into CASSQGIATPYEQYF.